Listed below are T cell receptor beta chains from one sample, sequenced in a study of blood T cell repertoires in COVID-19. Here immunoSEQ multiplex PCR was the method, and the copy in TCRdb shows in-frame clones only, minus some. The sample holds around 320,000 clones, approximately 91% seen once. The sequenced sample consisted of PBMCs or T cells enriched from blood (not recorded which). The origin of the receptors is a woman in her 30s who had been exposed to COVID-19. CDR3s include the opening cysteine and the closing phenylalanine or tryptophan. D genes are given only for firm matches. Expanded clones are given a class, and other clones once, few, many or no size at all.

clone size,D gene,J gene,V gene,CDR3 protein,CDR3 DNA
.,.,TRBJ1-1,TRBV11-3,CASSLLWNTEAFF,TGTGCCAGCAGCTTACTTTGGAACACTGAAGCTTTCTTT
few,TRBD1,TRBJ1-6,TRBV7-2,CASSAKAGGTYNSPLHF,TGTGCCAGCAGCGCCAAGGCAGGGGGGACCTATAATTCACCCCTCCACTTT
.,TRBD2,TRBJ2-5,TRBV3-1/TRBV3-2,CASNPQTSGGETQYF,TGTGCCAGCAACCCTCAGACTAGCGGGGGGGAGACCCAGTACTTC
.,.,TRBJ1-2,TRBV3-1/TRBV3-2,CASSATFDSANYGYTF,TGTGCCAGCAGCGCGACCTTTGACAGTGCTAACTATGGCTACACCTTC
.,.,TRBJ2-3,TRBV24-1,CATSDLADPDTQYF,TGTGCCACCAGTGATTTGGCAGATCCAGATACGCAGTATTTT
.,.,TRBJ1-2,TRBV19,CASSRSYGYTF,TGTGCCAGTAGTAGGAGCTATGGCTACACCTTC
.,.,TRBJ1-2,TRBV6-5,CASSFRKYYGYTF,TGTGCCAGCAGTTTCAGGAAATACTATGGCTACACCTTC
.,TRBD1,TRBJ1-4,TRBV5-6,CASSDGTGLEKLFF,TGTGCCAGCAGCGACGGGACAGGGTTGGAAAAACTGTTTTTT
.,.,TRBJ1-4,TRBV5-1,CASSLLSTNEKLFF,TGCGCCAGCAGCTTGTTGAGTACTAATGAAAAACTGTTTTTT
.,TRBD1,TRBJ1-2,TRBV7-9,CASSRDRGDYGYTF,TGTGCCAGCAGCAGGGACAGGGGGGACTATGGCTACACCTTC
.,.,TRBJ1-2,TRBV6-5,CASDGHFYGYTF,TGTGCCAGCGACGGACACTTCTATGGCTACACCTTC
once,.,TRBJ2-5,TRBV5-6,CASSLVTGQGIETQYF,TGTGCCAGCAGCTTGGTTACGGGGCAGGGGATAGAGACCCAGTACTTC
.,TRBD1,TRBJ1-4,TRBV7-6,CASSLDRAFNEKLFF,TGTGCCAGCAGCCTGGACAGGGCCTTTAATGAAAAACTGTTTTTT
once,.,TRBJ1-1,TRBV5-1,CASSLDGMNTEAFF,TGCGCCAGCAGCTTGGATGGCATGAACACTGAAGCTTTCTTT
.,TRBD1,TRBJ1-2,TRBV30,CAWVKTGVSGYTF,TGTGCCTGGGTTAAGACAGGGGTCTCTGGCTACACCTTC
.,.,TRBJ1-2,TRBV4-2,CASSQEGGDYGYTF,TGTGCCAGCAGCCAAGAGGGGGGGGACTATGGCTACACCTTC
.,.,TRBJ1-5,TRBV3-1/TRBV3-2,CASSQGAGYSNQPQHF,TGTGCCAGCAGCCAAGGGGCAGGGTATAGCAATCAGCCCCAGCATTTT
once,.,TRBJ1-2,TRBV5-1,CASSSGTPYGGGYTF,TGCGCCAGCAGCTCCGGGACACCCTACGGAGGCGGCTACACCTTC
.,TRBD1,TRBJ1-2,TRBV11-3,CASSPIPTGAGGYTF,TGTGCCAGCAGCCCGATCCCAACAGGGGCAGGGGGCTACACCTTC
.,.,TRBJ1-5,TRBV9,CASSAGSREQPQHF,TGTGCCAGCAGCGCGGGAAGCCGGGAACAGCCCCAGCATTTT
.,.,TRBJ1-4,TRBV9,CASSVTGSWNEKLFF,TGTGCCAGCAGCGTAACAGGGTCATGGAATGAAAAACTGTTTTTT
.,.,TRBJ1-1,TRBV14,CASRAGGGGMAEAFF,TGTGCCAGCAGGGCTGGCGGGGGTGGAATGGCTGAAGCTTTCTTT
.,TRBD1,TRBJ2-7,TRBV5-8,CASSLVRDSQGEQYF,TGTGCCAGCAGCTTGGTCCGGGACAGTCAGGGCGAGCAGTACTTC
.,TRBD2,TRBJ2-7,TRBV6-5,CASSLAGVSYEQYF,TGTGCCAGCAGTCTAGCGGGGGTTTCCTACGAGCAGTACTTC
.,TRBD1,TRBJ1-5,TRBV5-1,CASSLGAGGVNQPQHF,TGCGCCAGCAGCTTGGGTGCAGGGGGCGTCAATCAGCCCCAGCATTTT
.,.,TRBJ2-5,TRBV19,CASTPMWGGRETQYF,TGTGCCAGTACCCCGATGTGGGGGGGCCGAGAGACCCAGTACTTC
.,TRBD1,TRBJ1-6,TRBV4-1,CASRNRGRNSPLHF,TGCGCCAGCAGAAACAGGGGGCGTAATTCACCCCTCCACTTT
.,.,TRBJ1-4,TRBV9,CASSPLTGPPEKLFF,TGTGCCAGCAGCCCATTGACAGGTCCCCCTGAAAAACTGTTTTTT
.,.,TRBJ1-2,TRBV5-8,CASSLVRGFFGYGYTF,TGTGCCAGCAGCTTGGTGCGGGGGTTTTTCGGGTATGGCTACACCTTC
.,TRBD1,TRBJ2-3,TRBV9,CASSVDGQGAADTQYF,TGTGCCAGCAGCGTAGATGGCCAGGGGGCCGCAGATACGCAGTATTTT
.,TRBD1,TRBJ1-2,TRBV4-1,CASSQTWTGREGYTF,TGCGCCAGCAGCCAAACCTGGACAGGGAGGGAAGGCTACACCTTC
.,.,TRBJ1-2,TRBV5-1,CASSFPRDNDGYTF,TGCGCCAGCAGCTTTCCAAGGGACAACGATGGCTACACCTTC
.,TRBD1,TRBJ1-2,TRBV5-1,CASSTQPGQGASGYTF,TGCGCCAGCAGCACGCAACCGGGACAGGGGGCGAGTGGCTACACCTTC
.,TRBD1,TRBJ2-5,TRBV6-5,CASSSGTGAQETQYF,TGTGCCAGCAGCTCCGGGACAGGGGCCCAAGAGACCCAGTACTTC
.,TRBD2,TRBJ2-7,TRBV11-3,CASSRTSGDYEQYF,TGTGCCAGCAGCAGGACTAGCGGGGACTACGAGCAGTACTTC
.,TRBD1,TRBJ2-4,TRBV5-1,CASTSSGTGHNIQYF,TGCGCCAGCACTTCTTCCGGGACAGGGCATAACATTCAGTACTTC